These T cell receptor beta chains were read from a single sample in a study of blood T cell repertoires in COVID-19. The method was immunoSEQ multiplex PCR; TCRdb's version includes in-frame clones alone and lacks a portion of them. The sample has fewer than 40,000 clones; 85% to 90% are singletons. Sequencing was performed on peripheral blood. The receptor source for this set is a man at least 80 years old with acute or convalescent COVID-19. The CDR3 runs from the conserved cysteine through the conserved F or W. D genes are given only for firm matches. Rows give clone size only sometimes, using once, few, many, or a class for an expanded clone.

D: .
J: TRBJ1-2
length: 14
size: .
V: TRBV6-5
CDR3: CASSFGLRNYGYTF
DNA: TGTGCCAGCAGCTTCGGACTCCGTAACTATGGCTACACCTTC

D: .
J: TRBJ1-1
length: 13
size: medium-sized
V: TRBV5-1
CDR3: CASSRTGNTEAFF
DNA: TGCGCCAGCAGCAGGACGGGAAACACTGAAGCTTTCTTT

D: TRBD1
J: TRBJ2-3
length: 15
size: .
V: TRBV5-1
CDR3: CASSLGQGAADTQYF
DNA: TGCGCCAGCAGCTTGGGCCAGGGGGCAGCAGATACGCAGTATTTT

D: TRBD2
J: TRBJ2-6
length: 19
size: .
V: TRBV7-6
CDR3: CASSLGASGRDSGANVLTF
DNA: TGTGCCAGCAGCTTGGGCGCTAGCGGGAGGGACTCTGGGGCCAACGTCCTGACTTTC

D: .
J: TRBJ2-7
length: 13
size: once
V: TRBV6-6
CDR3: CASSYSYSYEQYF
DNA: TGTGCCAGCAGTTACTCCTACTCCTACGAGCAGTACTTC

D: TRBD1
J: TRBJ1-2
length: 15
size: .
V: TRBV5-1
CDR3: CASSLGETGGDGYTF
DNA: TGCGCCAGCAGCTTGGGAGAGACAGGGGGCGATGGCTACACCTTC

D: TRBD2
J: TRBJ2-3
length: 15
size: .
V: TRBV25-1
CDR3: CASAPSGSYTDTQYF
DNA: TGTGCCAGCGCCCCTAGCGGGAGTTATACAGATACGCAGTATTTT

D: .
J: TRBJ2-1
length: 12
size: .
V: TRBV10-1
CDR3: CASSDGYNEQFF
DNA: TGCGCCAGCAGTGACGGGTACAATGAGCAGTTCTTC

D: .
J: TRBJ2-7
length: 12
size: .
V: TRBV6-6
CDR3: CASSYSSGPQYF
DNA: TGTGCCAGCAGTTACTCGAGTGGGCCGCAGTACTTC

D: .
J: TRBJ1-6
length: 14
size: .
V: TRBV7-9
CDR3: CATATGTWDSPLHF
DNA: TGTGCCACCGCAACCGGGACTTGGGATTCACCCCTCCACTTT

D: .
J: TRBJ2-1
length: 13
size: .
V: TRBV6-5
CDR3: CASSYSTGNEQFF
DNA: TGTGCCAGCAGTTACTCGACTGGGAATGAGCAGTTCTTC

D: .
J: TRBJ1-1
length: 13
size: .
V: TRBV5-1
CDR3: CASSPGENTEAFF
DNA: TGCGCCAGCAGCCCAGGGGAGAACACTGAAGCTTTCTTT

D: TRBD1
J: TRBJ1-2
length: 15
size: once
V: TRBV6-4
CDR3: CASSGTGGAPTGYTF
DNA: TGTGCCAGCAGCGGGACAGGGGGCGCCCCGACGGGCTACACCTTC

D: TRBD1
J: TRBJ2-6
length: 17
size: .
V: TRBV27
CDR3: CASRKTGDASGANVLTF
DNA: TGTGCCAGCAGAAAGACAGGGGATGCGAGTGGGGCCAACGTCCTGACTTTC

D: TRBD2
J: TRBJ2-1
length: 15
size: .
V: TRBV19
CDR3: CASSLLAAKGDEQFF
DNA: TGTGCCAGTAGTCTCCTAGCGGCTAAAGGAGATGAGCAGTTCTTC

D: .
J: TRBJ2-1
length: 14
size: .
V: TRBV7-2
CDR3: CASSSLPGSHEQFF
DNA: TGTGCCAGCAGCTCCCTCCCCGGGAGCCATGAGCAGTTCTTC

D: TRBD1
J: TRBJ2-4
length: 14
size: .
V: TRBV5-1
CDR3: CASSLAGERQGAFF
DNA: TGCGCCAGCAGCTTGGCCGGGGAGAGACAGGGGGCGTTCTTC

D: TRBD1
J: TRBJ1-5
length: 14
size: once
V: TRBV19
CDR3: CASSIVQGVQPQHF
DNA: TGTGCCAGTAGTATAGTACAGGGGGTGCAGCCCCAGCATTTT

D: .
J: TRBJ2-7
length: 14
size: .
V: TRBV19
CDR3: CASTMRGSNLEQYF
DNA: TGTGCCAGTACCATGAGGGGGAGTAATTTGGAGCAGTACTTC

D: TRBD1
J: TRBJ2-7
length: 16
size: .
V: TRBV7-9
CDR3: CASSGRGTAVSYEQYF
DNA: TGTGCCAGCAGCGGGCGTGGGACAGCCGTCTCCTACGAGCAGTACTTC

D: .
J: TRBJ2-7
length: 13
size: .
V: TRBV12-5
CDR3: CASGLGGSYEQYF
DNA: TGTGCTAGTGGTTTGGGAGGCTCCTACGAGCAGTACTTC

D: TRBD1
J: TRBJ1-4
length: 18
size: .
V: TRBV7-2
CDR3: CASSAPRGATTTNEKLFF
DNA: TGTGCCAGCAGCGCCCCCAGGGGGGCTACGACAACTAATGAAAAACTGTTTTTT

D: TRBD1
J: TRBJ1-2
length: 15
size: .
V: TRBV6-2/TRBV6-3
CDR3: CASSRTGDENYGYTF
DNA: TGTGCCAGCAGTCGGACAGGCGATGAGAACTATGGCTACACCTTC

D: TRBD1
J: TRBJ1-1
length: 15
size: .
V: TRBV5-6
CDR3: CASSFGQGRALEAFF
DNA: TGTGCCAGCAGCTTTGGACAGGGCAGGGCGCTTGAAGCTTTCTTT

D: TRBD2
J: TRBJ2-1
length: 15
size: .
V: TRBV7-2
CDR3: CASTRAGGLYNEQFF
DNA: TGTGCCAGCACTAGAGCGGGAGGCCTGTACAATGAGCAGTTCTTC

D: .
J: TRBJ2-7
length: 15
size: .
V: TRBV18
CDR3: CASSLSSDLAYEQYF
DNA: TGTGCCAGCTCACTTTCCTCGGACTTAGCTTACGAGCAGTACTTC

D: TRBD1
J: TRBJ2-1
length: 16
size: .
V: TRBV5-1
CDR3: CASSLDTRGSYNEQFF
DNA: TGCGCCAGCAGCTTGGATACCAGGGGGTCCTACAATGAGCAGTTCTTC

D: .
J: TRBJ2-7
length: 13
size: .
V: TRBV12-3/TRBV12-4
CDR3: CASRRDLSYEQYF
DNA: TGTGCCAGCAGACGGGACTTATCCTACGAGCAGTACTTC

D: .
J: TRBJ1-1
length: 13
size: .
V: TRBV30
CDR3: CAWNNRRNTEAFF
DNA: TGTGCCTGGAACAACAGGCGGAACACTGAAGCTTTCTTT

D: .
J: TRBJ2-1
length: 16
size: .
V: TRBV9
CDR3: CASSVGLAGMAHEQFF
DNA: TGTGCCAGCAGCGTAGGACTCGCGGGGATGGCCCATGAGCAGTTCTTC

D: TRBD2
J: TRBJ2-2
length: 16
size: .
V: TRBV10-3
CDR3: CAIKEGTLAVTGELFF
DNA: TGTGCCATCAAGGAAGGGACTCTAGCGGTTACCGGGGAGCTGTTTTTT

D: TRBD2
J: TRBJ2-3
length: 18
size: .
V: TRBV7-9
CDR3: CASSIYSGLAGGTDTQYF
DNA: TGTGCCAGCAGCATTTACTCGGGACTAGCGGGGGGCACAGATACGCAGTATTTT

D: TRBD1
J: TRBJ2-7
length: 14
size: .
V: TRBV11-3
CDR3: CASSLPGQGAEQYF
DNA: TGTGCCAGCAGCCTTCCGGGACAGGGGGCCGAGCAGTACTTC

D: .
J: TRBJ2-3
length: 12
size: .
V: TRBV28
CDR3: CASSPLADTQYF
DNA: TGTGCCAGCAGCCCCCTCGCGGATACGCAGTATTTT

D: TRBD2
J: TRBJ2-3
length: 16
size: .
V: TRBV2
CDR3: CASSGGTSGRADTQYF
DNA: TGTGCCAGCAGTGGGGGGACTAGCGGGAGGGCAGATACGCAGTATTTT

D: .
J: TRBJ2-1
length: 14
size: .
V: TRBV19
CDR3: CASSMSTLNNEQFF
DNA: TGTGCCAGTAGTATGTCCACTCTTAACAATGAGCAGTTCTTC

D: .
J: TRBJ1-2
length: 16
size: .
V: TRBV11-2
CDR3: CASSLVSRTRAEGYTF
DNA: TGTGCCAGCAGCTTAGTTTCCCGGACCAGGGCCGAGGGCTACACCTTC

D: .
J: TRBJ2-7
length: 13
size: .
V: TRBV11-3
CDR3: CASSPRRSYEQYF
DNA: TGTGCCAGCAGCCCTAGGCGGTCCTACGAGCAGTACTTC

D: TRBD1
J: TRBJ1-4
length: 15
size: .
V: TRBV2
CDR3: CASSGGTATNEKLFF
DNA: TGTGCCAGCAGTGGGGGGACAGCAACTAATGAAAAACTGTTTTTT

D: .
J: TRBJ1-5
length: 14
size: .
V: TRBV4-1
CDR3: CASSQDPGAQPQHF
DNA: TGCGCCAGCAGCCAAGACCCAGGGGCCCAGCCCCAGCATTTT

D: TRBD2
J: TRBJ2-5
length: 14
size: .
V: TRBV4-2
CDR3: CASSPVSGRETQYF
DNA: TGTGCCAGCAGCCCCGTTAGCGGGAGAGAGACCCAGTACTTC

D: TRBD1
J: TRBJ2-7
length: 14
size: .
V: TRBV7-9
CDR3: CASSLGQGRYEQYF
DNA: TGTGCCAGCAGCTTAGGACAGGGCCGCTACGAGCAGTACTTC

D: .
J: TRBJ2-1
length: 18
size: .
V: TRBV2
CDR3: CASRSGTRLSISYNEQFF
DNA: TGTGCCAGCAGATCCGGGACAAGACTTTCCATCTCCTACAATGAGCAGTTCTTC

D: TRBD1
J: TRBJ1-2
length: 14
size: .
V: TRBV29-1
CDR3: CSVEDLRGQDGYTF
DNA: TGCAGCGTTGAAGATTTAAGGGGGCAGGATGGCTACACCTTC

D: .
J: TRBJ1-1
length: 13
size: .
V: TRBV14
CDR3: CASSRTQNTEAFF
DNA: TGTGCCAGCAGCCGAACACAGAACACTGAAGCTTTCTTT

D: .
J: TRBJ2-2
length: 18
size: .
V: TRBV4-1
CDR3: CASSQDKAPPANTGELFF
DNA: TGCGCCAGCAGCCAAGATAAAGCCCCGCCCGCGAACACCGGGGAGCTGTTTTTT

D: .
J: TRBJ2-7
length: 13
size: .
V: TRBV5-1
CDR3: CASSSSPSYEQYF
DNA: TGCGCCAGCAGCTCTAGCCCTTCTTACGAGCAGTACTTC

D: .
J: TRBJ2-6
length: 16
size: .
V: TRBV6-2/TRBV6-3
CDR3: CASSPIWASGANVLTF
DNA: TGTGCCAGCAGCCCCATATGGGCATCTGGGGCCAACGTCCTGACTTTC

D: TRBD1
J: TRBJ2-6
length: 16
size: .
V: TRBV30
CDR3: CAWMGQGAGGANVLTF
DNA: TGTGCCTGGATGGGACAGGGGGCTGGTGGGGCCAACGTCCTGACTTTC

D: TRBD2
J: TRBJ2-3
length: 16
size: .
V: TRBV24-1
CDR3: CATSDPSGSGTDTQYF
DNA: TGTGCCACCAGTGATCCAAGCGGGAGTGGAACAGATACGCAGTATTTT

D: .
J: TRBJ1-2
length: 13
size: .
V: TRBV28
CDR3: CASKRGGLDGYTF
DNA: TGTGCCAGCAAACGGGGGGGCCTGGATGGCTACACCTTC

D: TRBD2
J: TRBJ2-7
length: 11
size: .
V: TRBV29-1
CDR3: CSAGTSLKQYF
DNA: TGCAGCGCCGGGACTAGTTTGAAGCAGTACTTC